This T cell receptor beta chain was recorded in a study of response to subunit inactivated influenza vaccine. Germline loops: CDR1 MNHNS, CDR2 SASEGT. V lost 6 bases and J 4 bases, leaving 21 bases between the germline ends. There are 16 residues in the CDR3. MiXCR, applied by TCRdb to the RT-PCR reads, yields one record per CDR3 protein. The sample holds some 850,000 distinct CDR3 sequences, 18% seen once. The specimen was PBMCs from blood, collected about 5 days after vaccination. The chain uses TRBV6-1 and TRBJ1-1, with D possibly TRBD1 on 5 matching bases. The source of this sequence is a man aged 45-65 years who received an inactivated influenza vaccine. Here the CDR3 reads CASRMKNHRGSTEAFF. The CDR3, as DNA: TGTGCCAGCAGAATGAAAAATCACCGGGGGAGCACTGAAGCTTTCTTT.